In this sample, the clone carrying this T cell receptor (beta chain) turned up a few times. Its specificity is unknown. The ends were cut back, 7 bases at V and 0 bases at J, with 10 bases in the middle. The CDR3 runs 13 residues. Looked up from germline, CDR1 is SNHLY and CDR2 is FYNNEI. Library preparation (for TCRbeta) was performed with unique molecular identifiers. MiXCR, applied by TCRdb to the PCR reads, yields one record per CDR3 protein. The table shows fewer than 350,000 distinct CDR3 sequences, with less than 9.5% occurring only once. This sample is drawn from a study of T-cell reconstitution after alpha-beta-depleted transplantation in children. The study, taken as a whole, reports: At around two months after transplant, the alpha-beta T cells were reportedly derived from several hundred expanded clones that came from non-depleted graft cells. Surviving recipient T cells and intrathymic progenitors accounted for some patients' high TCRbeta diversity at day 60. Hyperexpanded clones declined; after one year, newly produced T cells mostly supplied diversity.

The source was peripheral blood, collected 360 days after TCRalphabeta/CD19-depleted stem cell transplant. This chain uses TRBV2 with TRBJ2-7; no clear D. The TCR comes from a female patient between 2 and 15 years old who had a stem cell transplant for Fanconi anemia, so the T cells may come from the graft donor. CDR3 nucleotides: TGTGCCAGCACAGGTACTTTCTCCTACGAGCAGTACTTC. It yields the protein CASTGTFSYEQYF.